This TCR beta chain derives from a study of immunodeficiency (dated by TCRdb to between 2018 and 2020). Concerning the study at large: Repertoire analysis was done to look for VDJ recombination defects and oligoclonality. What the study reported, not specific to this receptor: In entropy comparisons, n=3 (open circles) was shown for patients versus healthy controls, and a thymic development effect was only suggested as possible. Patient CD8+ T cells showed restricted TRB V-J pairing and lower productive entropy than control CD8+ T cells. Severe oligoclonality, as judged by top-100 and total clonotype frequencies, was observed in patient CD8+ T cells but not in patient CD4+ T cells.

From cysteine to phenylalanine, the CDR3 is 13 amino acids long. This entry keeps only the CDR3 DNA: 39 bases, framed from base 1. V was cut back by 4 bases and J by 2 bases, leaving a gap of 9 bases between them. Per the germline V gene, SGHNT is the CDR1 and YENEEA is the CDR2. Genomic DNA was extracted using the QIAamp DNA Blood Mini Kit and was submitted for immunoSEQ repertoire analysis. Multiplex PCR was used to amplify CDR3 regions from a standard amount of genomic DNA template. The PCR products underwent sequencing on an Illumina platform. The paper's processing steps were these. Alignment of sequences to a reference was performed, and V, D and J gene definitions were taken from IMGT. A nearest-neighbor clustering algorithm merged closely related sequences to remove PCR and sequencing errors. V, D and J usage in productive unique and total sequences was analyzed using ImmunoSEQ Analyzer tools and R version 3.6.1. The source is immuneACCESS, and TCRdb retained only in-frame sequences with V and J called. Part of the clones is not carried over; for the studies checked, unresolved V genes explain less than half of this, and the remainder is unexplained. V, J and clone size are taken as reported in that table, and D and trimming were inferred from the DNA itself. This sample is represented by 320 or so clones; about 93% of them were singletons. The ten most abundant clones make up roughly 49% of the sample.

CD3+CD8+ T cells were sorted from fresh PBMCs before TCR sequencing. Turning to this clone: Its antigen is still unknown. One base away there is no much larger clone; base qualities are not given.

Sequencing was performed on CD8+ T cells from blood. The chain uses TRBV11-3 and TRBJ2-7, with the D segment identity uncertain. The receptor's source is a girl aged 2-10 years. In nucleotide form, the sequence is TGTGCCAGCAGCTCAACTCCCACCTACGAGCAGTACTTC. This translates into CASSSTPTYEQYF.